This passage covers 8 T cell receptor beta chains from one sample sequenced in a study of cytomegalovirus exposure and HLA in healthy donors. PCR amplification relied on 60 Vbeta primers (plus 13 Jbeta primers). The assay was immunoSEQ multiplex PCR, and TCRdb's table has in-frame clones only and misses some. The table includes 150,000 to 200,000 clones, roughly 74% detected once. Sequenced material: PBMCs. The receptors stem from a woman between 40 and 50 years old in good health and CMV-seropositive.

Only a few counts were recorded for this clone. The chain has TRBV28 and TRBJ2-5; D perhaps matches TRBD2 (5 bases). Trimming cost V 7 bases and J 4 bases, with 10 bases left between them. Germline assignment: CDR1 MDHEN and CDR2 SYDVKM. The length of the CDR3 is 12 residues. Here the CDR3 reads CASNRTPETQYF. In DNA, the CDR3 is TGTGCCAGCAACCGGACTCCAGAGACCCAGTACTTC.

A remark on this clone: One end of the junction does not line up with germline, which may come from a read error. The chain couples TRBV7-9 to TRBJ2-2, with 9 bases fitting TRBD2. The CDR3 has 17 amino acids. Germline CDR1 reads SEHNR; CDR2 reads FQNEAQ (reference sequence). The CDR3 is CSSSLYTSGQNTGELFF. DNA of the CDR3: TGTTCCAGCAGCTTATATACTAGCGGGCAGAACACCGGGGAGCTGTTTTTT.

J is TRBJ2-7 and V is TRBV18, with 8 positions matching TRBD1. CDR3 length: 19 residues. Germline-derived CDR1 and CDR2 are KGHSH and LQKENI. V gave up 2 bases and J gave up 3 bases; unmatched junction bases: 18. CDR3 protein: CASSPELTGKDRVIYEQYF. In nucleotides, the CDR3 is TGTGCCAGCTCACCAGAGTTGACCGGTAAGGACAGGGTAATCTACGAGCAGTACTTC.

This CDR3 is CASSLAGTNQETQYF. For the CDR3, the DNA is TGTGCCAGCTCACTCGCCGGGACAAACCAAGAGACCCAGTACTTC. V and J are TRBV18 and TRBJ2-5, with D perhaps matching TRBD1 (6 bases). V was pared by 4 bases and J by 0 bases, with 12 bases between. Per the germline V gene, CDR1 is KGHSH and CDR2 is LQKENI. The CDR3 consists of 15 residues.

V is TRBV11-2 and J is TRBJ2-1, with TRBD2 identical over 14 bases. V lost 4 bases, J lost 4 bases, and 6 bases stayed unmatched. Germline V gene sequence: CDR1 SGHAT, CDR2 FQNNGV. CDR3 size: 17 residues. The CDR3 DNA reads as TGTGCCAGCAGCTACCTGACTAGCGGGGGGGGATACAATGAGCAGTTCTTC. Protein sequence: CASSYLTSGGGYNEQFF.

This clone was recorded a few times. The genes are TRBV27 and TRBJ2-2; 8 nucleotides match TRBD1. With V trimmed by 6 bases and J by 3 bases, 12 bases remained unmatched. Per germline, CDR1 MNHEY and CDR2 SMNVEV (reference sequence). CDR3 length equals 17 residues. CDR3 sequence (DNA): TGTGCCAGCAGACCACTGGACAGGGTCGGTGACACCGGGGAGCTGTTTTTT. Its protein product is CASRPLDRVGDTGELFF.

This chain connects TRBV16 to TRBJ2-1, with TRBD2 matching over 12 bases. V was clipped by 7 bases and J by 8 bases; unmatched bases: 6. The CDR3 has 14 amino acids. CDR1 and CDR2 (germline): KGHSY, FQNENV. CDR3 in DNA: TGTGCCAGCATTCCGGGACTAGCGGGCTATGAGCAGTTCTTC. Residues: CASIPGLAGYEQFF. Together with reference TRBV16 and TRBJ2-1, the CDR3 gives the full variable domain: GEEVAQTPKHLVRGEGQKAKLYCAPIKGHSYVFWYQQVLKNEFKFLISFQNENVFDETGMPKERFSAKCLPNSPCSLEIQATKLEDSAVYFCASIPGLAGYEQFFGPGTRLTVL.

The chain uses TRBV28 and TRBJ2-7, with a weak D call TRBD2 (5 bases). The CDR3 consists of 13 residues. V lost 10 bases, J lost 2 bases, and 15 bases lay in between. Per germline, CDR1 MDHEN and CDR2 SYDVKM. The CDR3 DNA sequence: TGTGCCATCGGAGCGGATCCAACCTACGAGCAGTACTTC. Its translation is CAIGADPTYEQYF.